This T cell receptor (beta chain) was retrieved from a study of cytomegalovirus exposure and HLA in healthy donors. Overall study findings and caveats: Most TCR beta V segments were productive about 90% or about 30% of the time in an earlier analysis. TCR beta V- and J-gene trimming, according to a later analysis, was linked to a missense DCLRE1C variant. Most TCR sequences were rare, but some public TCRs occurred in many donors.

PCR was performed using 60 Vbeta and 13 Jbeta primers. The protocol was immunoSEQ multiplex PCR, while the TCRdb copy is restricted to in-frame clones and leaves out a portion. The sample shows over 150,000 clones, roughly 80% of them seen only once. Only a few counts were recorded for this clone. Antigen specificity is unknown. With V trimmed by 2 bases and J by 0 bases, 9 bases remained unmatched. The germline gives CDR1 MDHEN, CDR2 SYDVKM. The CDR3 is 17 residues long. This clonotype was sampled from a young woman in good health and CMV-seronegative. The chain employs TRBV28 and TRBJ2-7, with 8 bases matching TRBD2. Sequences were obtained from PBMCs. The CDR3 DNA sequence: TGTGCCAGCAGTTTAGTCGGGGCGGGAGGCTTCTCCTACGAGCAGTACTTC. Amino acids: CASSLVGAGGFSYEQYF.